This T cell receptor beta chain was found in a study of beta chain features in type 1 diabetes. Study context: The study examined roughly 110,000,000 sorted cells across all samples.

The table lists this clone with a few counts. Its cognate antigen is unknown. The study's findings and limits: For patients, the naive, central memory and Treg TCRB repertoires appeared more alike than for healthy donors. Type 1 diabetes patients had VDJ junctions that carried fewer insertions and more deletions.

V shed 4 bases and J shed 1 base, with 19 bases lying between them. This CDR3 is 17 amino acids long. The germline V gene encodes CDR1 SGHTS and CDR2 YDEGEE. The investigators reverse transcribed all of the isolated RNA, so they sequenced expressed TCRB transcripts. Some clones are missing from TCRdb's copy, which holds only in-frame ones; the method was immunoSEQ multiplex PCR. The table has about 340,000 clones, around 8% seen once; the top ten hold less than 0.45%. The sample was central memory CD4+ T cells from blood. The TCR sequence derives from a woman younger than 35 in good health. The chain is built from TRBV5-8 and TRBJ2-3; tentatively, D is TRBD2 (6 bases). CDR3 protein: CASSLLPSARRTDTQYF. The CDR3 DNA reads as TGTGCCAGCAGCCTACTACCTAGCGCCAGACGCACAGATACGCAGTATTTT.